This T cell receptor (beta chain) stems from a study of blood T cell repertoires in COVID-19 (TCRdb year 2020). The study in broad terms: Samples covering the acute and convalescent phases of COVID-19 were provided by collaborators in the United States, Italy and Spain. The material from the prospective study consisted of cDNA or gDNA derived from T cells, B-cell-depleted T cells, or PBMCs. The dataset comprised deeply sampled blood TCRbeta repertoires from subjects exposed to, actively infected with, or recovered from COVID-19. The repertoires were made available in a free public database intended to serve as a resource for research on the immune response to SARS-CoV-2. The samples were drawn from the first 160 participants of the ongoing ImmuneRACE study and from 1,254 subjects provided by 6 global collaborators. The sample metadata nearly always contained a de-identified subject ID, COVID-19 status, age in years and sex. Where available, HLA class I and class II types were taken from metadata supplied by the sample provider and were not determined by assay-based typing. Broader findings and caveats from the paper: How much clinical and demographic metadata was included differed by source and by participant, and the metadata was provided uncurated.

As regards this clone: Its antigen is currently not known. Base quality data are lacking; no much larger clone is found one base away.

TCRbeta CDR3 regions were amplified from genomic DNA by means of the immunoSEQ Assay, a bias-controlled multiplex PCR. The authors' analysis ran thus. Nucleated cell counts per sample were estimated from amplification of reference gene primers within the assay. To quantify the absolute abundance of each unique TCRbeta CDR3 rearrangement, sequence reads were collapsed and filtered. Productive Simpson clonality was computed per sample as the square root of Simpson's diversity index over productive rearrangements. In TCRdb, the immuneACCESS table is reduced to in-frame sequences with V and J assigned. These tables do not hold every clone; where another copy was compared, an unresolved V gene accounts for under half, and the others remain unexplained. V and J calls and clone size come straight from that table; D and trimming were deduced from the DNA. The sample records about 15,000 clones, roughly three quarters of which are singletons. 22% of the sample lies in the top ten.

V has 2 bases trimmed and J has 0 bases trimmed; junction bases matching no gene number 5. Counted from cysteine to phenylalanine, this CDR3 has 18 amino acids. This entry keeps only the CDR3 DNA: 54 bases, framed from base 1. For CDR1 and CDR2, the germline V gene lists SGHDT and YYEEEE. Each collaborating institution followed its own protocols to collect whole blood in K2EDTA tubes. For TCRbeta analysis, collaborators shipped samples in one of three forms: frozen whole blood, isolated PBMCs, or DNA extracted from either of those sample types. Sequencing used peripheral blood. The sequence was collected from a man aged 55 to 70 with active or convalescent COVID-19. The V and J segments used are TRBV5-6 and TRBJ2-1; the central 13 bases match TRBD2. The CDR3 protein: CASSLRLAGGYSYNEQFF. The nucleotide sequence reads TGTGCCAGCAGCTTAAGACTAGCGGGGGGTTACTCCTACAATGAGCAGTTCTTC.